The 12 T cell receptor beta chains presented below share a single source sample, sequenced in a study of blood T cell repertoires in COVID-19. Using immunoSEQ multiplex PCR, the repertoire was profiled, and TCRdb retains in-frame clones only, with some absent. The data contain tens of thousands of clones, approximately 80% of them seen just once; the ten biggest clones take up around 14%. Material: peripheral blood. All receptors come from a man in his 60s with COVID-19, enrolled during active disease.

This CDR3 is CASQGFEFGETQYF. In DNA, the CDR3 is TGTGCCAGCCAGGGTTTTGAATTCGGGGAGACCCAGTACTTC. The chain combines TRBV6-5 with TRBJ2-5; D might be TRBD1 (5 bases). The CDR3 is 14 amino acids. Germline-derived CDR1 and CDR2 are MNHEY and SVGAGI. Trimming pared 8 bases from V and 5 bases from J, leaving 18 bases between.

J is TRBJ2-2 and V is TRBV7-6; D ambiguous. The CDR3 has 13 residues. Per germline, CDR1 SGHVS and CDR2 FNYEAQ. The V end was cut by 5 bases, the J end by 5 bases, with 9 bases between. CDR3 amino acids: CASSPRETGELFF. The CDR3 coding sequence is TGTGCCAGCAGCCCGCGCGAGACCGGGGAGCTGTTTTTT.

The rearrangement uses TRBV11-1 and TRBJ2-4; the D gene is possibly TRBD2 (7 bases). This CDR3 has 14 amino acids. CDR1 is SGHAT, CDR2 FQDESV, per germline (reference sequence). Trimming stripped 5 bases from V and 6 bases from J, with 14 bases between. The CDR3 protein is CASSTRGAGNIQYF. The CDR3 nucleotides are TGTGCCAGCAGCACCCGGGGGGCTGGAAACATTCAGTACTTC. Full variable domain (missing parts from reference TRBV11-1 and TRBJ2-4): EAEVAQSPRYKITEKSQAVAFWCDPISGHATLYWYRQILGQGPELLVQFQDESVVDDSQLPKDRFSAERLKGVDSTLKIQPAELGDSAMYLCASSTRGAGNIQYFGAGTRLSVL.

The chain employs TRBV5-1 and TRBJ2-3, with D perhaps TRBD1 (6 bases). This CDR3 contains 15 residues. Germline-derived CDR1 and CDR2 are SGHRS and YFSETQ. V was shortened by 0 bases and J by 2 bases, with 10 bases between the two germline ends. CDR3 bases: TGCGCCAGCAGCTTGGTTAACAGGGTCACAGATACGCAGTATTTT. This translates into CASSLVNRVTDTQYF.

The J gene is TRBJ2-7, the V gene TRBV11-3; the match to TRBD2 covers 14 bases. Unmatched junction bases numbered 5, after V lost 5 bases and J lost 11 bases. CDR1 and CDR2 from the germline V gene are SGHNT and YENEEA. This CDR3 is 13 amino acids long. The CDR3 reads CASSPTSGRGKYF. The CDR3 nucleotides read TGTGCCAGCAGCCCGACTAGCGGGAGGGGAAAGTACTTC.

This clone appeared a single time. V is TRBV28 and J is TRBJ2-4; TRBD1 is a possible D gene (6 bases). V lost 4 bases and J lost 6, with 13 bases in between. Per the germline V gene, CDR1 is MDHEN and CDR2 is SYDVKM. The CDR3 covers 14 residues. CDR3 sequence: CASSSPGQLNIQYF. The CDR3 nucleotides are TGTGCCAGCAGTTCACCGGGACAATTAAACATTCAGTACTTC. The entire variable domain, with the rest obtained from reference TRBV28 and TRBJ2-4, is as follows: DVKVTQSSRYLVKRTGEKVFLECVQDMDHENMFWYRQDPGLGLRLIYFSYDVKMKEKGDIPEGYSVSREKKERFSLILESASTNQTSMYLCASSSPGQLNIQYFGAGTRLSVL.

This clone was seen a handful of times. The chain is built from TRBV28 and TRBJ2-1; D might be TRBD2 (5 bases). Germline V gives CDR1 MDHEN, CDR2 SYDVKM. The CDR3 sequence is 13 residues long. V was pared by 3 bases and J by 12 bases, with 15 bases between. The CDR3 region has the DNA TGTGCCAGCAGTTTGAAAAACAATGAGGGGCAGTTCTTC. Protein sequence: CASSLKNNEGQFF. Full variable domain (remainder filled in from reference TRBV28 and TRBJ2-1): DVKVTQSSRYLVKRTGEKVFLECVQDMDHENMFWYRQDPGLGLRLIYFSYDVKMKEKGDIPEGYSVSREKKERFSLILESASTNQTSMYLCASSLKNNEGQFFGPGTRLTVL.

In this sample, this clone turned up many times. V usage is TRBV6-5 and J usage is TRBJ1-1; D is possibly TRBD1 (6 bases). The ends were cut back, 8 bases at V and 6 bases at J, with 22 bases in the middle. Germline values: CDR1 MNHEY, CDR2 SVGAGI. CDR3 length: 15 amino acids. CDR3 sequence: CASYSPRGRKAEAFF. The CDR3 bases are TGTGCCAGCTATAGTCCCAGGGGAAGGAAAGCTGAAGCTTTCTTT.

The chain has TRBV11-1 and TRBJ1-1; no clear D. Germline CDR1 reads SGHAT; CDR2 reads FQDESV (reference sequence). There are 13 residues in the CDR3. V was pared by 2 bases and J by 6 bases, with 10 bases between. CDR3 sequence: CASSLYGLSEAFF. The CDR3 bases are TGTGCCAGCAGCTTATACGGTCTCTCTGAAGCTTTCTTT.

The chain combines TRBV11-2 with TRBJ2-5; D might be TRBD2 (5 bases). The CDR3 spans 14 residues. CDR1 is SGHAT, CDR2 FQNNGV, per germline. With 4 bases removed from V and 4 bases from J, the gap between germline ends came to 13 bases. CDR3 sequence: CASSSDLATETQYF. The CDR3 DNA is TGTGCCAGCAGCTCCGATCTAGCTACAGAGACCCAGTACTTC.

The chain uses TRBV2 and TRBJ2-1; 15 bases line up with TRBD2. Germline lookup yields CDR1 SNHLY and CDR2 FYNNEI. This CDR3 is built from 13 residues. V was pared by 11 bases and J by 6 bases, with 2 bases of the junction left unmatched. The chain's CDR3 is CAWGLAGGNEQFF. CDR3 DNA: TGTGCCTGGGGACTAGCGGGAGGCAATGAGCAGTTCTTC.

The chain couples TRBV2 to TRBJ1-1, with 7 bases lining up with TRBD1. Germline-derived CDR1 and CDR2 are SNHLY and FYNNEI. This CDR3 spans 16 amino acids. J was trimmed by 3 bases and V by 7 bases; bases with no gene match: 14. The CDR3 region is CASTDPRDREYTEAFF. CDR3 nucleotides: TGTGCCAGCACCGACCCCCGGGACAGAGAATACACTGAAGCTTTCTTT.